A selection of T cell receptor beta chains follows, all from one sample in a study of blood T cell repertoires in COVID-19. The assay was immunoSEQ multiplex PCR, and TCRdb's table has in-frame clones only and misses some. The profile shows hundreds of thousands of clones, roughly 89% of them singletons. What was sequenced was peripheral blood. These receptors originate from a woman in her 30s with active or convalescent COVID-19. Both conserved end residues are part of each CDR3. The order of the fields is D gene, J gene, clone size, V gene, CDR3 protein, CDR3 DNA. D genes are given only for firm matches. Expanded clones get a size class; other rows say once, few or many, or leave the size out.

D: -
J: TRBJ1-2
size: -
V: TRBV12-3/TRBV12-4
CDR3: CASSFGEWGGYTF
DNA: TGTGCCAGCAGTTTCGGGGAGTGGGGTGGCTACACCTTC

D: -
J: TRBJ2-3
size: -
V: TRBV14
CDR3: CASSLMTVSTDTQYF
DNA: TGTGCCAGCAGCCTCATGACTGTGAGCACAGATACGCAGTATTTT

D: TRBD2
J: TRBJ2-1
size: -
V: TRBV5-8
CDR3: CASSLALAGAFDEQFF
DNA: TGTGCCAGCAGCTTGGCTCTAGCGGGGGCGTTTGATGAGCAGTTCTTC

D: TRBD2
J: TRBJ2-5
size: -
V: TRBV30
CDR3: CAGTTSGKGQETQYF
DNA: TGTGCCGGGACAACTAGCGGGAAGGGCCAAGAGACCCAGTACTTC

D: -
J: TRBJ2-2
size: -
V: TRBV5-1
CDR3: CASSLDKGVDTGELFF
DNA: TGCGCCAGCAGCTTGGATAAGGGAGTCGACACCGGGGAGCTGTTTTTT

D: -
J: TRBJ1-6
size: -
V: TRBV14
CDR3: CASSQGIPARNSPLHF
DNA: TGTGCCAGCAGCCAAGGCATCCCAGCGCGAAATTCACCCCTCCACTTT

D: -
J: TRBJ1-1
size: -
V: TRBV2
CDR3: CASNDSPMNTEAFF
DNA: TGTGCCAGCAACGACAGCCCCATGAACACTGAAGCTTTCTTT

D: TRBD2
J: TRBJ2-1
size: -
V: TRBV13
CDR3: CASSLWRSTSGGASYNEQFF
DNA: TGTGCCAGCAGCTTATGGCGATCGACTAGCGGGGGGGCCTCTTACAATGAGCAGTTCTTC

D: -
J: TRBJ2-1
size: -
V: TRBV15
CDR3: CATSRARQFSDEQFF
DNA: TGTGCCACCAGCAGAGCTAGGCAGTTTTCCGATGAGCAGTTCTTC

D: TRBD2
J: TRBJ2-5
size: -
V: TRBV7-9
CDR3: CASSLLASGGQETQYF
DNA: TGTGCCAGCAGCTTATTGGCTAGCGGGGGGCAAGAGACCCAGTACTTC

D: -
J: TRBJ2-5
size: -
V: TRBV4-1
CDR3: CASSQDPGQIKTQYF
DNA: TGCGCCAGCAGCCAAGATCCGGGACAAATTAAGACCCAGTACTTC

D: -
J: TRBJ1-6
size: -
V: TRBV18
CDR3: CASSPPWASPLHF
DNA: TGTGCCAGCTCACCACCGTGGGCGTCACCCCTCCACTTT

D: -
J: TRBJ1-2
size: -
V: TRBV19
CDR3: CASSIGQAYGYTF
DNA: TGTGCCAGTAGTATTGGCCAGGCCTATGGCTACACCTTC

D: TRBD1
J: TRBJ2-5
size: once
V: TRBV19
CDR3: CASRSMGQGIQETQYF
DNA: TGTGCCAGTAGGTCGATGGGACAGGGGATCCAAGAGACCCAGTACTTC

D: -
J: TRBJ2-7
size: -
V: TRBV6-2/TRBV6-3
CDR3: CASSLSGHSGSEQYF
DNA: TGTGCCAGCAGTTTGTCGGGACACTCGGGCAGCGAGCAGTACTTC

D: TRBD1
J: TRBJ1-1
size: -
V: TRBV19
CDR3: CASTRDRWDTEAFF
DNA: TGTGCCAGTACCCGGGACAGGTGGGACACTGAAGCTTTCTTT

D: -
J: TRBJ1-4
size: -
V: TRBV4-1
CDR3: CASSPPRGGSEKLFF
DNA: TGCGCCAGCAGCCCTCCCCGTGGGGGGAGTGAAAAACTGTTTTTT

D: -
J: TRBJ2-5
size: -
V: TRBV15
CDR3: CATSRVGGGKTQYF
DNA: TGTGCCACCAGCAGAGTAGGGGGAGGGAAGACCCAGTACTTC

D: TRBD2
J: TRBJ2-2
size: -
V: TRBV5-1
CDR3: CASSTGLAGNTGELFF
DNA: TGCGCCAGCAGCACTGGACTAGCGGGGAACACCGGGGAGCTGTTTTTT

D: -
J: TRBJ1-1
size: -
V: TRBV2
CDR3: CASKLTALRDTEAFF
DNA: TGTGCCAGCAAGTTAACAGCTTTGAGAGATACGGAAGCTTTCTTT

D: TRBD2
J: TRBJ2-2
size: -
V: TRBV7-6
CDR3: CASSLFLAGVRTGELFF
DNA: TGTGCCAGCAGCTTATTTTTAGCGGGAGTTCGGACCGGGGAGCTGTTTTTT

D: -
J: TRBJ1-1
size: few
V: TRBV10-3
CDR3: CAISESTLESLTVKLFAEAFF
DNA: TGTGCCATCAGTGAGTCTACTCTCGAGTCTCTTACGGTAAAGTTGTTCGCTGAAGCTTTCTTT

D: -
J: TRBJ1-2
size: few
V: TRBV2
CDR3: CASRDWDYGYTF
DNA: TGTGCCAGCAGGGACTGGGACTATGGCTACACCTTC

D: TRBD2
J: TRBJ2-1
size: -
V: TRBV9
CDR3: CASSVSAGAHEQFF
DNA: TGTGCCAGCAGCGTATCGGCGGGAGCACATGAGCAGTTCTTC

D: -
J: TRBJ2-2
size: -
V: TRBV25-1
CDR3: CASLYLTGENTGELFF
DNA: TGTGCCAGCCTCTACTTGACCGGGGAGAACACCGGGGAGCTGTTTTTT

D: TRBD2
J: TRBJ2-1
size: -
V: TRBV5-1
CDR3: CASSLGGGGGNNEQFF
DNA: TGCGCCAGCAGCTTGGGAGGCGGGGGAGGGAACAATGAGCAGTTCTTC

D: -
J: TRBJ1-2
size: few
V: TRBV27
CDR3: CASSTTEVGGYTF
DNA: TGTGCCAGCAGCACGACAGAAGTGGGTGGCTACACCTTC

D: -
J: TRBJ2-5
size: once
V: TRBV6-2/TRBV6-3
CDR3: CASSFGGEAETQYF
DNA: TGTGCCAGCAGTTTCGGAGGGGAAGCAGAGACCCAGTACTTC

D: TRBD1
J: TRBJ1-6
size: -
V: TRBV5-4
CDR3: CASSVTGGAFRDSPLHF
DNA: TGTGCCAGCAGCGTGACAGGGGGCGCCTTTCGGGATTCACCCCTCCACTTT

D: -
J: TRBJ1-5
size: -
V: TRBV6-1
CDR3: CASKPGDYSNQPQHF
DNA: TGTGCCAGCAAGCCGGGAGATTATAGCAATCAGCCCCAGCATTTT

D: TRBD2
J: TRBJ2-1
size: -
V: TRBV7-7
CDR3: CASSQDGLAGGNEQFF
DNA: TGTGCCAGCAGCCAAGATGGACTAGCGGGAGGTAATGAGCAGTTCTTC

D: TRBD1
J: TRBJ1-2
size: -
V: TRBV10-2
CDR3: CASSDDRVIGLYGYTF
DNA: TGCGCCAGCAGTGATGACAGGGTCATTGGACTTTATGGCTACACCTTC

D: TRBD1
J: TRBJ2-5
size: -
V: TRBV15
CDR3: CATSLSGQGAGETQYF
DNA: TGTGCCACCAGCCTAAGTGGACAGGGGGCGGGTGAGACCCAGTACTTC

D: TRBD1
J: TRBJ1-4
size: -
V: TRBV29-1
CDR3: CSVKGQGTEKLFF
DNA: TGCAGCGTTAAGGGACAGGGCACTGAAAAACTGTTTTTT

D: TRBD2
J: TRBJ2-7
size: -
V: TRBV4-1
CDR3: CASSQYVGGSYEQYF
DNA: TGCGCCAGCAGCCAATACGTGGGAGGGTCCTACGAGCAGTACTTC

D: -
J: TRBJ1-1
size: -
V: TRBV11-3
CDR3: CASAQGGTEAFF
DNA: TGTGCCAGCGCCCAGGGTGGCACTGAAGCTTTCTTT

D: -
J: TRBJ1-5
size: -
V: TRBV19
CDR3: CASSGRRGDQPQHF
DNA: TGTGCCAGTAGTGGGCGAAGGGGTGACCAGCCCCAGCATTTT

D: TRBD2
J: TRBJ2-2
size: -
V: TRBV3-1/TRBV3-2
CDR3: CASRRLAGETGELFF
DNA: TGTGCCAGCAGGCGGCTAGCGGGAGAAACTGGGGAGCTGTTTTTT

D: -
J: TRBJ2-2
size: -
V: TRBV5-1
CDR3: CASSDRTANTGELFF
DNA: TGCGCCAGCAGTGATCGGACAGCGAACACCGGGGAGCTGTTTTTT